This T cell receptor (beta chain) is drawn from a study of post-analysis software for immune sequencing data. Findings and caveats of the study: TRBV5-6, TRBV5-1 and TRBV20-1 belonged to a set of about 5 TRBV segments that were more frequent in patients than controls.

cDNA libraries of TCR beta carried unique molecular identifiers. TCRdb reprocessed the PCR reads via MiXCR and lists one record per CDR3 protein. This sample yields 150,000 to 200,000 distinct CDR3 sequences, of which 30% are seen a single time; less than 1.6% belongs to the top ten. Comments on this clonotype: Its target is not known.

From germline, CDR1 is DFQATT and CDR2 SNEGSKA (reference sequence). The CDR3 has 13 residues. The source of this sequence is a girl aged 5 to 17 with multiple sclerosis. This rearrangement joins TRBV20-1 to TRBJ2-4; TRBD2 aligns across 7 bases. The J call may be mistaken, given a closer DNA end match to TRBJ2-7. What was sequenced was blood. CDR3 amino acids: CSASGGEPYEQYF. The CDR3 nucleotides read TGCAGTGCTAGTGGGGGGGAACCCTACGAGCAGTACTTC.